One sample yielded the 25 T cell receptor beta chains listed below, sequenced in a study of cytomegalovirus exposure and HLA in healthy donors. Researchers ran the PCR with 60 Vbeta and 13 Jbeta primers. The protocol was immunoSEQ multiplex PCR, while the TCRdb copy is restricted to in-frame clones and leaves out a portion. The sample's table shows tens of thousands of clones. Sample: PBMCs. Receptor source: a man in his fifties or sixties in good health and CMV-seropositive.

The chain combines TRBV5-1 with TRBJ1-2; D remains ambiguous. The CDR3 totals 14 residues. V was trimmed by 0 bases and J by 8 bases, leaving 14 bases between them. CDR1 and CDR2 (germline): SGHRS, YFSETQ. The CDR3: CASSLVARTGGYTF. The CDR3, as DNA: TGCGCCAGCAGCTTGGTCGCCCGGACGGGAGGCTACACCTTC.

The chain recombines TRBV19 with TRBJ1-1; D gene unclear. Germline V gives CDR1 LNHDA, CDR2 SQIVND (reference sequence). This CDR3 has 15 amino acids. V was cut by 3 bases and J by 5 bases, with 16 bases left in between. The CDR3 region has the DNA TGTGCCAGTAGTATGGAGGCCACCTTTCTGACTGAAGCTTTCTTT. Residues: CASSMEATFLTEAFF.

This chain uses TRBV18 with TRBJ2-1; D not certain. The germline gives CDR1 KGHSH, CDR2 LQKENI. V was shortened by 3 bases and J by 5 bases, with 11 bases between the two germline ends. The CDR3 contains 14 residues. The CDR3 protein is CASSPSQRDNEQFF. The CDR3 DNA is TGTGCCAGCTCACCTAGCCAGCGAGACAATGAGCAGTTCTTC.

The chain links TRBV6-6 to TRBJ1-5; 11 bases agree with TRBD1. The CDR3 is made up of 16 amino acids. From germline, CDR1 is MNHNY and CDR2 SVGAGI (reference sequence). The junction had 4 bases not matched to a gene; V was cut back by 2 bases and J by 4 bases. The CDR3 sequence: CASSYHGTGGNQPQHF. The CDR3 coding sequence is TGTGCCAGCAGTTACCACGGGACAGGGGGTAATCAGCCCCAGCATTTT.

The rearrangement joins TRBV5-1 to TRBJ2-1; 11 bases line up with TRBD2. J was trimmed by 5 bases and V by 3 bases; bases with no gene match: 4. There are 15 residues in the CDR3. The V gene's germline CDR1 is SGHRS and CDR2 YFSETQ. The CDR3 DNA sequence: TGCGCCAGCAGCTCAGGGACTAGCGGAGACAATGAGCAGTTCTTC. It is translated as CASSSGTSGDNEQFF.

The chain carries TRBV13 and TRBJ1-2; the D is unclear. Trimming took off 7 bases at V and 5 bases at J, with 20 bases between the two ends. CDR1 and CDR2 from the germline V gene are PRHDT and FYEKMQ (reference sequence). The CDR3 contains 15 residues. CDR3 loop: CASTFSTRPVYGYTF. DNA of the CDR3: TGTGCCAGCACCTTCTCGACAAGGCCCGTATATGGCTACACCTTC.

The V and J genes are TRBV7-2 and TRBJ2-7; D is unclear. Germline V gene sequence: CDR1 SGHTA, CDR2 FQGNSA. The ends were cut back, 5 bases at V and 0 bases at J, with 11 bases in the middle. The CDR3 has 14 residues. CDR3 nucleotides: TGTGCCAGCAGCCGAGACCGGAGCTCCTACGAGCAGTACGTC. It yields the protein CASSRDRSSYEQYV.

The rearrangement uses TRBV7-9 and TRBJ1-1; D not certain. V dropped 5 bases and J dropped 1 base, with 14 bases sitting between them. The V gene's germline CDR1 is SEHNR and CDR2 FQNEAQ (reference sequence). The CDR3 is made up of 15 amino acids. The CDR3 spells CASSLIRGSNTEAFF. The CDR3 DNA sequence: TGTGCCAGCAGCCTCATTCGAGGGTCGAACACTGAAGCTTTCTTT.

This chain joins TRBV27 and TRBJ2-7; 10 bases line up with TRBD2. The trim removed 4 bases at V and 7 bases at J, leaving 10 bases unmatched. CDR3 length: 15 amino acids. Germline V gene lookup returns CDR1 MNHEY and CDR2 SMNVEV (reference sequence). The CDR3 DNA is TGTGCCAGCAGTTCCCTCGGACTAGCGGCTAGGGAGCAGTACTTC. Amino acid sequence: CASSSLGLAAREQYF.

The V and J genes are TRBV15 and TRBJ1-3, with D unresolved. The CDR3 contains 14 residues. Looked up from germline, CDR1 is LNHNV and CDR2 is YYDKDF (reference sequence). With 0 bases removed from V and 3 bases from J, the gap between germline ends came to 6 bases. CDR3 coding DNA: TGTGCCACCAGCAGAGATAAATATGGAAACACCATATATTTT. This gives the protein CATSRDKYGNTIYF.

The CDR3 loop reads CATSRSGLVPNEQFF. DNA for the CDR3: TGTGCCACCAGCAGATCGGGACTAGTGCCCAATGAGCAGTTCTTC. The chain uses TRBV15 and TRBJ2-1; TRBD2 matches at 8 bases. CDR1 and CDR2 (germline): LNHNV, YYDKDF (reference sequence). V trimming: 2 bases; J trimming: 6 bases; junction bases outside the gene matches: 6. CDR3 length equals 15 residues.

This chain connects TRBV20-1 to TRBJ1-4; 7 bases map to TRBD1. The germline V gene has CDR1 DFQATT and CDR2 SNEGSKA (reference sequence). The CDR3 contains 11 residues. V lost 3 bases and J lost 8; bases outside the gene matches: 0. DNA for the CDR3: TGCAGTGCTAGGGGACAGGAAAAACTGTTTTTT. This gives the protein CSARGQEKLFF.

This chain connects TRBV4-3 to TRBJ1-3; no firm D call. CDR3 length: 15 amino acids. The germline V gene has CDR1 LGHNA and CDR2 YSLEER. V shed 0 bases and J shed 1 base, with 7 bases lying between them. This CDR3 reads CASSQDAVSGNTIYF. CDR3 DNA sequence: TGCGCCAGCAGCCAAGACGCAGTTTCTGGAAACACCATATATTTT.

CDR3 sequence: CASSTPGLAGVVNTGELFF. In nucleotides, the CDR3 is TGTGCCAGCAGCACGCCGGGACTAGCGGGAGTAGTTAACACCGGGGAGCTGTTTTTT. The chain joins TRBV11-3 to TRBJ2-2, with 14 bases fitting TRBD2. The germline V gene has CDR1 SGHNT and CDR2 YENEEA. V gave up 5 bases and J gave up 2 bases; unmatched junction bases: 10. The CDR3 sequence is 19 residues long.

This sequence joins TRBV30 and TRBJ1-1, with TRBD1 matching over 10 bases. The CDR3 runs to 13 residues. The germline V gene encodes CDR1 GTSNPN and CDR2 SVGIG (reference sequence). V shed 4 bases, J shed 6 bases, and the junction held 5 bases outside the gene matches. The CDR3 DNA is TGTGCCTGGAACGACAGGGGGCAGGCTGAAGCTTTCTTT. Its protein product is CAWNDRGQAEAFF.

V gene TRBV5-5 combines with J gene TRBJ1-5, with 9 bases that match TRBD1. Per the germline V gene, CDR1 is SGHKS and CDR2 is YYEKEE (reference sequence). The CDR3 totals 15 residues. The trim removed 5 bases at V and 8 bases at J, leaving 11 bases unmatched. The CDR3 here is CASRAQGASYEPQHF. DNA for the CDR3: TGTGCCAGCAGGGCACAGGGGGCGTCTTACGAGCCCCAGCATTTT.

On this clone: The junction departs from the called germline gene at one end, perhaps through a read error. The chain employs TRBV5-6 and TRBJ1-5, with D perhaps matching TRBD1 (6 bases). The CDR3 consists of 16 residues. Germline CDR1 SGHDT, CDR2 YYEEEE. The CDR3 protein is CASSFNQGWGNQPQHF. The CDR3 DNA reads as TGTGCCAGCAGCTTCAATCAGGGGTGGGGGAATCAACCCCAGCATTTT.

The chain is built from TRBV2 and TRBJ2-7; D ambiguous. The germline CDR1 and CDR2 sequences are SNHLY and FYNNEI. Trimming removed 2 bases at V and 2 bases at J, with 13 bases between. CDR3 length equals 15 residues. The chain's CDR3 is CASSESTPQTYEQYF. DNA of the CDR3: TGTGCCAGCAGTGAATCAACACCCCAAACCTACGAGCAGTACTTC.

CDR3 nucleotide sequence: TGTGCCAGCAGCCAAGGGTTAGCGGGAGGGTCGACGCAGTATTTT. This codes for CASSQGLAGGSTQYF. The chain uses TRBV4-2 and TRBJ2-3; 11 bases are shared with TRBD2. V shed 1 base, J shed 9 bases, and the junction held 6 bases outside the gene matches. This CDR3 spans 15 amino acids. Per germline, CDR1 LGHNA and CDR2 YNFKEQ.

The V call is TRBV5-1, the J call TRBJ2-3; maybe TRBD2 (6 bases). The germline gives CDR1 SGHRS, CDR2 YFSETQ. V lost 1 base to trimming and J lost 0 bases, with 9 bases between them. CDR3 length: 15 amino acids. CDR3 DNA: TGCGCCAGCAGCTTGTACGGGAGTAGCACAGATACGCAGTATTTT. Amino acid sequence: CASSLYGSSTDTQYF.

V gene TRBV7-9 combines with J gene TRBJ2-3; 9 bases align to TRBD2. The length of the CDR3 is 16 residues. Germline V CDR1 and CDR2: SEHNR, FQNEAQ (reference sequence). V lost 7 bases, J lost 0 bases, and 8 bases stayed unmatched. DNA of the CDR3: TGTGCCAGCACCACCCCGAGCGGGAGGAGCACAGATACGCAGTATTTT. The encoded protein is CASTTPSGRSTDTQYF.

The J gene is TRBJ2-7, the V gene TRBV18, with 7 bases that match TRBD2. The CDR3 has 16 amino acids. CDR1 is KGHSH and CDR2 is LQKENI in the germline V gene. The V segment lost 2 bases and the J segment 4 bases; nucleotides outside the gene matches: 11. The CDR3 nucleotides are TGTGCCAGCTCACCAAGTTCCGCCAGGGAGGGTTACGAGCAGTACGTC. Protein: CASSPSSAREGYEQYV.

V and J are TRBV5-4 and TRBJ2-3, with 12 nucleotides matching TRBD2. V was pared by 4 bases and J by 3 bases, with 12 bases of the junction left unmatched. The CDR3 has 18 amino acids. CDR1 is SGHNT, CDR2 YYREEE, per germline (reference sequence). CDR3 in amino acids: CASSRGPSGRARTDTQYF. The CDR3 DNA reads TGTGCCAGCAGCCGTGGGCCTAGCGGGAGGGCCCGGACAGATACGCAGTATTTT.

In regard to this clone: This CDR3 is also generated by other DNA sequences in the sample. The chain combines TRBV4-1 with TRBJ2-7; 9 bases are a match to TRBD1. Trimming cost V 1 base and J 3 bases; bases outside gene matches: 4. This CDR3 comprises 15 residues. Germline lookup yields CDR1 MGHRA and CDR2 YSYEKL. As DNA, the CDR3 is TGCGCCAGCAGCCAAGGTCCGGGACAGGGCTACGAGCAGTACTTC. Amino acid sequence: CASSQGPGQGYEQYF.

This chain joins TRBV10-3 and TRBJ1-1; 7 nucleotides align to TRBD1. J gave up 4 bases and V 0 bases, and 5 bases lay outside the gene matches. CDR1 ENHRY and CDR2 SYGVKD come from the germline V gene. The CDR3 runs 15 residues. The CDR3 is CAISESQGVVTEAFF. DNA of the CDR3: TGTGCCATCAGTGAGTCGCAGGGGGTCGTCACTGAAGCTTTCTTT.